A single sample gave rise to the 29 T cell receptor beta chains below, sequenced in a study of monozygotic twins with inflammatory bowel disease. TCRdb re-called the 5' RACE reads and gives one entry per CDR3 protein, without DNA. The sample has 310,000 or so distinct CDR3 sequences; the top ten hold 2% to 2.5%. The source material was blood. Receptor source: a human donor with ulcerative colitis or Crohn's disease, or a healthy co-twin of an affected twin (not recorded which).

The chain carries TRBV2 and TRBJ1-2; TCRdb picks TRBD1, but there is no DNA to check that call. Looked up from germline, CDR1 is SNHLY and CDR2 is FYNNEI. CDR3 size: 14 residues. The CDR3 loop reads CASRDRGSSDGYTF.

The V and J genes are TRBV12-3 or TRBV12-4 and TRBJ1-6; TCRdb selects TRBD1, and the lack of DNA leaves this call unchecked. This CDR3 contains 14 residues. This CDR3 is CASSKGQGNSPLHF.

The chain combines TRBV4-1 with TRBJ2-7; TCRdb returns TRBD1, unconfirmable since there is no DNA. The CDR3 spans 16 residues. Germline CDR1 and CDR2: MGHRA and YSYEKL. CDR3 in amino acids: CASSQGTDNFNYEQYF.

The chain links TRBV5-1 to TRBJ2-7; checking the TCRdb D call of TRBD1 is not possible without DNA. The CDR3 spans 14 residues. Per the germline V gene, CDR1 is SGHRS and CDR2 is YFSETQ. The CDR3: CASNRDRLDYEQYF.

V usage is TRBV29-1 and J usage is TRBJ2-1; checking the TCRdb D call of TRBD2 is not possible without DNA. Germline V gene sequence: CDR1 SQVTM, CDR2 ANQGSEA. CDR3 length: 16 amino acids. The CDR3 sequence is CSAGTIPSSIYNEQFF.

The gene calls are TRBV7-6 and TRBJ2-1; TCRdb proposes TRBD2, but this gene call is untestable without DNA. This CDR3 region has 16 residues. The germline V gene has CDR1 SGHVS and CDR2 FNYEAQ. CDR3 residues: CASSVGLAGPRGEQFF.

The chain has TRBV10-3 and TRBJ2-2; TCRdb lists TRBD2, though no DNA is available to test this call. This CDR3 has 21 amino acids. From germline, CDR1 is ENHRY and CDR2 SYGVKD. The CDR3 is CAISGSPWASGGLMNTGELFF.

The V and J genes are TRBV25-1 and TRBJ2-2; the TRBD1 assignment by TCRdb is unverifiable without DNA. This CDR3 contains 14 residues. The V gene's germline CDR1 is MGHDK and CDR2 SYGVNS. The CDR3 region is CASSPRGFPGELFF.

The CDR3: CASSFGGRRNEQFF. The chain uses TRBV28 and TRBJ2-1; TCRdb selects TRBD2, and the lack of DNA leaves this call unchecked. The CDR3 has 14 amino acids. Germline loops: CDR1 MDHEN, CDR2 SYDVKM.

The chain uses TRBV5-1 and TRBJ1-3. The CDR3 is made up of 15 amino acids. Germline V gene data show CDR1 as SGHRS and CDR2 as YFSETQ. This CDR3 reads CASSSHTNSGNTIYF. Filled out from reference TRBV5-1 and TRBJ1-3, the complete variable domain reads KAGVTQTPRYLIKTRGQQVTLSCSPISGHRSVSWYQQTPGQGLQFLFEYFSETQRNKGNFPGRFSGRQFSNSRSEMNVSTLELGDSALYLCASSSHTNSGNTIYFGEGSWLTVV.

The chain carries TRBV7-8 and TRBJ1-1; TCRdb reports TRBD1, a call that lacks DNA to check it against. This CDR3 is 14 amino acids long. CDR1 SGHVS and CDR2 FQNEAQ come from the germline V gene. CDR3 sequence: CASSLGQFNTEAFF.

CDR3 amino acids: CASRVAYRNTGELFF. This sequence joins TRBV5-1 and TRBJ2-2. Per germline, CDR1 SGHRS and CDR2 YFSETQ. The CDR3 is 15 amino acids.

This chain uses TRBV12-5 with TRBJ2-1; TCRdb names TRBD1, which stays unverified in the absence of DNA. This CDR3 spans 15 amino acids. Looked up from germline, CDR1 is LGHNT and CDR2 is FRNRAP. CDR3 sequence reads: CASSKKTGPQYEQFF.

V gene TRBV6-6 combines with J gene TRBJ1-5; TCRdb designates TRBD1, a call that cannot be tested without DNA. The germline V gene encodes CDR1 MNHNY and CDR2 SVGAGI (reference sequence). The CDR3 runs to 14 residues. CDR3 sequence reads: CASSYGQGDQPQHF.

The chain carries TRBV6-1 and TRBJ1-1. The CDR3 has 13 amino acids. Looked up from germline, CDR1 is MNHNS and CDR2 is SASEGT. CDR3 residues: CASSVTWSTEAFF.

The chain links TRBV28 to TRBJ1-3. The CDR3 has 14 residues. The germline CDR1 and CDR2 sequences are MDHEN and SYDVKM. The CDR3 region is CASRAQGSGNTIYF.

The chain joins TRBV12-3 or TRBV12-4 to TRBJ2-3; absent DNA, TCRdb's TRBD2 call cannot be checked. The CDR3 contains 15 residues. CDR3 amino acids: CASSPSGSNADTQYF.

V is TRBV6-6 and J is TRBJ1-2. The CDR3 is made up of 14 amino acids. The germline V gene has CDR1 MNHNY and CDR2 SVGAGI (reference sequence). CDR3 sequence reads: CASRVEAAGHGYTF.

The rearrangement uses TRBV19 and TRBJ1-3; absent DNA, TCRdb's TRBD1 call cannot be checked. The CDR3 has 18 residues. From germline, CDR1 is LNHDA and CDR2 SQIVND (reference sequence). CDR3 region: CASSIGISGGQRGNTIYF.

The genes are TRBV15 and TRBJ2-7; TCRdb's D call, TRBD2, is unchecked because there is no DNA. CDR1 is LNHNV and CDR2 is YYDKDF in the germline V gene (reference sequence). The CDR3 covers 14 residues. CDR3 loop: CATSTGLADYEQYF.

V and J are TRBV6-2 or TRBV6-3 and TRBJ1-1; TCRdb names TRBD1, which stays unverified in the absence of DNA. In germline, CDR1 is MNHEY, CDR2 SVGEGT. The CDR3 spans 16 residues. The CDR3 loop reads CASTDGGLEAKPRAFF.

This rearrangement joins TRBV7-9 to TRBJ1-1; TCRdb designates TRBD1, a call that cannot be tested without DNA. CDR1 SEHNR and CDR2 FQNEAQ come from the germline V gene (reference sequence). This CDR3 has 16 residues. The CDR3 is CASSSRTGTRNTEAFF. Supplemented by reference TRBV7-9 and TRBJ1-1, the full variable domain reads DTGVSQNPRHKITKRGQNVTFRCDPISEHNRLYWYRQTLGQGPEFLTYFQNEAQLEKSRLLSDRFSAERPKGSFSTLEIQRTEQGDSAMYLCASSSRTGTRNTEAFFGQGTRLTVV.

The V gene is TRBV15, the J gene TRBJ2-3; the TRBD1 assignment by TCRdb is unverifiable without DNA. CDR1 is LNHNV and CDR2 is YYDKDF in the germline V gene (reference sequence). The CDR3 runs to 13 residues. The CDR3 reads CATSRAGTPKQYF.

The chain combines TRBV12-3 or TRBV12-4 with TRBJ1-3; the D call from TCRdb, TRBD1, cannot be confirmed without DNA. The CDR3 length is 20 residues. Here the CDR3 reads CASSSPRWTGGLTTGNTIYF.

The V call is TRBV25-1, the J call TRBJ2-1; checking the TCRdb D call of TRBD2 is not possible without DNA. CDR3 length equals 16 residues. Germline V gene sequence: CDR1 MGHDK, CDR2 SYGVNS. CDR3 in amino acids: CASSGRGSLSYNEQFF. The entire variable domain, with the rest obtained from reference TRBV25-1 and TRBJ2-1, is as follows: EADIYQTPRYLVIGTGKKITLECSQTMGHDKMYWYQQDPGMELHLIHYSYGVNSTEKGDLSSESTVSRIRTEHFPLTLESARPSHTSQYLCASSGRGSLSYNEQFFGPGTRLTVL.

The J gene is TRBJ1-2, the V gene TRBV5-1; TCRdb designates TRBD1, a call that cannot be tested without DNA. This CDR3 spans 17 amino acids. Germline CDR1 is SGHRS and CDR2 is YFSETQ. The CDR3 loop reads CASSLGFRDSDNYGYTF.

The rearrangement joins TRBV20-1 to TRBJ2-1; TCRdb's D gene call, TRBD2, goes unchecked for lack of DNA. CDR1 DFQATT and CDR2 SNEGSKA come from the germline V gene (reference sequence). This CDR3 has 16 amino acids. The CDR3 reads CSASEWRGGSENEQFF.

This rearrangement joins TRBV12-3 or TRBV12-4 to TRBJ1-3. This CDR3 has 13 residues. CDR3 residues: CASTGLSGNTIYF.

This chain uses TRBV11-2 with TRBJ1-6. In germline, CDR1 is SGHAT, CDR2 FQNNGV. The CDR3 sequence is 12 residues long. The CDR3 is CASSLLYSPLHF.